This entry lists 17 T cell receptor beta chains sequenced from one sample in a study of T-cell reconstitution after alpha-beta-depleted transplantation in children. The library targeted TCRbeta and was prepared with unique molecular identifiers. One entry per CDR3 protein, called by TCRdb with MiXCR from the PCR reads. The sample consists of a few hundred thousand distinct CDR3 sequences, 13% of them appearing once. The sequencing used PBMCs, mostly from graft donor cells, collected 360 days after TCRalphabeta/CD19-depleted stem cell transplant. These receptors all come from a male patient aged 10 to 17 who had a stem cell transplant for acute myeloid leukemia, so the T cells may come from the graft donor.

This clonotype was seen only a few times. This rearrangement joins TRBV20-1 to TRBJ2-4; D gene unclear. V was pared by 7 bases and J by 0 bases, with 13 bases between. Germline V lookup: CDR1 DFQATT, CDR2 SNEGSKA (reference sequence). The CDR3 spans 14 residues. The chain's CDR3 is CSVWVPLAKNIQYF. CDR3 sequence (DNA): TGCAGTGTTTGGGTCCCTCTAGCCAAAAACATTCAGTACTTC.

The chain employs TRBV5-1 and TRBJ2-2; weak D call: TRBD2 (6 bases). V lost 4 bases to trimming and J lost 3 bases, with 16 bases between them. CDR3 size: 16 residues. The germline gives CDR1 SGHRS, CDR2 YFSETQ. CDR3 region: CASSGGLKDHTGELFF. CDR3 bases: TGCGCCAGCAGCGGGGGACTCAAAGACCACACCGGGGAGCTGTTTTTT.

This clonotype was seen many times. This chain connects TRBV20-1 to TRBJ2-7; 9 nucleotides agree with TRBD1. The CDR3 consists of 12 residues. V trimming: 5 bases; J trimming: 5 bases; junction bases outside the gene matches: 4. The germline V gene has CDR1 DFQATT and CDR2 SNEGSKA (reference sequence). The CDR3 protein is CSAPDRGHEQYF. The CDR3 region has the DNA TGCAGTGCTCCGGACAGGGGCCACGAGCAGTACTTC.

The gene calls are TRBV5-1 and TRBJ2-7; no reliable D call. V was pared by 4 bases and J by 3 bases, with 11 bases between. Germline V gene sequence: CDR1 SGHRS, CDR2 YFSETQ. This CDR3 is 13 amino acids long. This CDR3 is CASSHGNYYEQYF. The CDR3 DNA reads TGCGCCAGCAGCCATGGGAACTACTACGAGCAGTACTTC.

This clonotype came up a few times. The chain is built from TRBV29-1 and TRBJ1-5, with D perhaps matching TRBD1 (5 bases). The germline V and J ends were trimmed by 5 bases and 8 bases, with 16 bases remaining between them. Germline V gives CDR1 SQVTM, CDR2 ANQGSEA. The CDR3 runs to 13 residues. The CDR3 region has the DNA TGCAGCGTTCGGACGGGGCTTGTGGAGCCCCAGCATTTT. This translates into CSVRTGLVEPQHF.

This chain joins TRBV30 and TRBJ2-7; 7 positions agree with TRBD1. There are 14 residues in the CDR3. J gave up 5 bases and V 5 bases, and 12 bases lay outside the gene matches. Per germline, CDR1 GTSNPN and CDR2 SVGIG (reference sequence). CDR3 coding DNA: TGTGCCTGGCGGACAGGAGGTTATAAGGACGAGCAGTACTTC. It is translated as CAWRTGGYKDEQYF.

This clonotype was seen ten or more times. Here the CDR3 DNA reads TGTGCCAGCAGCGTCGGGGGACTAGCGGGAGGGGAGGCAGATACGCAGTATTTT. This sequence encodes CASSVGGLAGGEADTQYF. The V call is TRBV7-3, the J call TRBJ2-3, with 16 positions matching TRBD2. V was clipped by 5 bases and J by 4 bases; unmatched bases: 9. Germline assignment: CDR1 SGHTA and CDR2 FQGTGA. The CDR3 totals 18 residues.

This clonotype was counted between two and nine times. This rearrangement joins TRBV4-3 to TRBJ2-7; 7 positions match TRBD2. The CDR3 consists of 13 residues. J gave up 2 bases and V 5 bases, and 3 bases lay outside the gene matches. Looked up from germline, CDR1 is LGHNA and CDR2 is YSLEER. Here the CDR3 reads CASSGGLPYEQYF. The DNA of the CDR3 is TGCGCCAGCAGCGGGGGACTACCCTACGAGCAGTACTTC.

V is TRBV6-4 and J is TRBJ2-7; 8 bases fit TRBD1. Germline values: CDR1 MRHNA, CDR2 SNTAGT. The V gene end was trimmed by 3 bases and the J gene end by 6 bases; junction bases not matched to a gene: 7. The CDR3 sequence is 14 residues long. The CDR3 DNA follows: TGTGCCAGCAGTGAGAACAGGGGGATCCCCGAGCAGTACTTC. It is translated as CASSENRGIPEQYF.

This clonotype was counted many times. The chain recombines TRBV5-6 with TRBJ2-5; D call uncertain. Trimming left V 4 bases short and J 4 bases short, with 17 bases between. The CDR3 contains 15 residues. Germline CDR1 SGHDT, CDR2 YYEEEE. CDR3 protein: CASSRGDRSRETQYF. The CDR3 DNA reads as TGTGCCAGCAGCCGCGGCGATCGGTCTCGAGAGACCCAGTACTTC.

The chain employs TRBV24-1 and TRBJ2-1; 12 positions match TRBD2. The CDR3 runs to 18 residues. With V trimmed by 3 bases and J by 2 bases, 7 bases remained unmatched. Germline V gene data show CDR1 as KGHDR and CDR2 as SFDVKD. This CDR3 reads CATSDMTSGRGAYNEQFF. CDR3 coding DNA: TGTGCCACCAGTGATATGACTAGCGGGAGAGGGGCCTACAATGAGCAGTTCTTC.

CDR3 sequence reads: CASSLDDPSHDTQYF. DNA for the CDR3: TGTGCCAGCAGCTTAGATGACCCTAGCCACGATACGCAGTATTTT. V is TRBV11-3 and J is TRBJ2-3; weak D call: TRBD2 (5 bases). The CDR3 runs to 15 residues. CDR1 and CDR2 (germline): SGHNT, YENEEA. Trimming stripped 0 bases from V and 6 bases from J, with 13 bases between.

The chain employs TRBV28 and TRBJ2-4, with 7 bases fitting TRBD1. The CDR3 runs to 16 residues. The junction had 12 bases not matched to a gene; V was cut back by 10 bases and J by 0 bases. Looked up from germline, CDR1 is MDHEN and CDR2 is SYDVKM. CDR3 in DNA: TGTGCCACCTCCCAGACAGGGCGAATAGCCAAAAACATTCAGTACTTC. Amino acids: CATSQTGRIAKNIQYF.

This chain joins TRBV7-9 and TRBJ2-5; no reliable D call. The CDR3 runs to 14 residues. Deletions cut 0 bases from V and 1 base from J, with 6 bases between. Germline loops: CDR1 SEHNR, CDR2 FQNEAQ (reference sequence). The CDR3 DNA is TGTGCCAGCAGCTTAGCGCTGGGCCAAGAGACCCAGTACTTC. It codes for CASSLALGQETQYF.

This clonotype has ten or more counts. The chain recombines TRBV11-2 with TRBJ2-7, with D perhaps TRBD1 or TRBD2 (5 bases each). The V gene lost 5 bases and the J gene lost 6 bases, with 11 bases spanning the gap. This CDR3 is built from 12 residues. CDR1 is SGHAT, CDR2 FQNNGV, per germline. The CDR3 region has the DNA TGTGCCAGCAGCCCAGTGGGGACCGAGCAGTACTTC. This codes for CASSPVGTEQYF.

The V and J genes are TRBV20-1 and TRBJ2-2, with 7 bases that match TRBD2. Germline CDR1 is DFQATT and CDR2 is SNEGSKA (reference sequence). This CDR3 is 16 amino acids long. J was trimmed by 7 bases and V by 0 bases; bases with no gene match: 11. CDR3 coding DNA: TGCAGTGCTAGAGATAAGGCCCGGGGGGAAGTCGGGGAGCTGTTTTTT. Translation gives CSARDKARGEVGELFF.

The chain recombines TRBV5-1 with TRBJ2-1; TRBD1 might be the D (6 bases). Trimming removed 2 bases at V and 9 bases at J, with 12 bases between. This CDR3 comprises 13 residues. Germline V gives CDR1 SGHRS, CDR2 YFSETQ. The CDR3 DNA follows: TGCGCCAGCAGCTTCAGCAGGGGCGGTGAGCAGTTCTTC. Translated: CASSFSRGGEQFF. Full variable domain (rest looked up from reference TRBV5-1 and TRBJ2-1): KAGVTQTPRYLIKTRGQQVTLSCSPISGHRSVSWYQQTPGQGLQFLFEYFSETQRNKGNFPGRFSGRQFSNSRSEMNVSTLELGDSALYLCASSFSRGGEQFFGPGTRLTVL.